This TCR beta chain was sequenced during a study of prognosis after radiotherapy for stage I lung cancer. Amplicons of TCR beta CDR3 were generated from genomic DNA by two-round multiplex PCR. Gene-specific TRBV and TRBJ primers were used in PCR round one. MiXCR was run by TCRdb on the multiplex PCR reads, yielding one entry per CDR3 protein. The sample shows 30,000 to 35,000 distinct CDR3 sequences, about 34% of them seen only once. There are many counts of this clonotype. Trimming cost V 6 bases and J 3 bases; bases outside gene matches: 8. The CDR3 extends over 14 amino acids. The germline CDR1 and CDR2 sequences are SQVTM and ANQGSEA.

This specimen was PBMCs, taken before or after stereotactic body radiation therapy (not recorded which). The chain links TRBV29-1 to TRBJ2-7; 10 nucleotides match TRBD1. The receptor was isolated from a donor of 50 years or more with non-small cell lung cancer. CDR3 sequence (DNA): TGCAGCGTCAAGCCAGGACAGGGGGTCTACGAGCAGTACTTC. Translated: CSVKPGQGVYEQYF.